This T cell receptor (beta chain) was sequenced for a study of regulatory T cells in long-lasting Graves disease. Looking at the study overall: Patients met the persistent Graves' disease definition after over 5 years of antithyroid drugs with positive TSH receptor antibodies.

Germline lookup yields CDR1 SQVTM and CDR2 ANQGSEA. Trimming removed 4 bases at V and 5 bases at J, with 12 bases between. This CDR3 spans 12 amino acids. Study results and caveats: Persistent Graves' disease cases displayed lower TCR diversity than newly diagnosed ones.

Time point reported: persistent/refractory GD, antithyroid drugs over 5 years with positive TRAb. The authors made the TCR library using RNA they extracted from PBMCs. Enrollment of patients was through an endocrinology department in Xi'an, China. Around 9 milliliters of peripheral blood went into EDTA tubes. Construction of the TCR beta libraries employed iRepertoire HTBI primers in conjunction with Arm-PCR of CDR3 regions. TCRdb redid the calling of the multiplex PCR reads with MiXCR, one entry per CDR3 protein. Of approximately 440,000 distinct CDR3 sequences in the sample, about a quarter are singletons; the top ten hold 26%. This clonotype has only a few counts. Its antigen remains unknown.

The sequencing used peripheral blood mononuclear cells (PBMCs), collected when the disease was refractory, from a patient treated with antithyroid drugs. This sequence joins TRBV29-1 and TRBJ2-7, with a tentative D call TRBD2 (6 bases). The sequence came from a female donor with Graves disease. In nucleotides, the CDR3 is TGCAGCGTTGTCGGGAGTAGAGACGAGCAGTACTTC. Residues: CSVVGSRDEQYF.